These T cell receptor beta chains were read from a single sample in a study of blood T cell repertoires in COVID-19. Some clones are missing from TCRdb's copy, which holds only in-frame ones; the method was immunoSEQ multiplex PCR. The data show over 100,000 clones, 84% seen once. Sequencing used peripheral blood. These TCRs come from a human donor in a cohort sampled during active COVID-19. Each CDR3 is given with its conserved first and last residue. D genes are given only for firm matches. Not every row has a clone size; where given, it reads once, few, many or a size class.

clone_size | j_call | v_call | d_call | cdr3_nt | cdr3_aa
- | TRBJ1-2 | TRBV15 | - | TGTGCCACCAGCAGAGAGAACCGGGGAGTTCGCGGCTATGGCTACACCTTC | CATSRENRGVRGYGYTF
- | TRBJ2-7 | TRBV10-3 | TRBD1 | TGTGCCTCGGGGACAGGGGTAGAACCCTACGAGCAGTACTTC | CASGTGVEPYEQYF
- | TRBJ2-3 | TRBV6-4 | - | TGTGCCAGCAGTGACTTCCCGTCTGATACGCAGTATTTT | CASSDFPSDTQYF
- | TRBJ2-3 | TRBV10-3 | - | TGTGCCATCAGTGAGGGGCTATCCACAGATACGCAGTATTTT | CAISEGLSTDTQYF
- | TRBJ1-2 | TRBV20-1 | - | TGCAGGGCAGGGGCGGCTGGCTACACCTTC | CRAGAAGYTF
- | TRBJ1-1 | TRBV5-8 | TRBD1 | TGTGCCAGCGGGCGGGGACAGCCGAACACTGAAGCTTTCTTT | CASGRGQPNTEAFF
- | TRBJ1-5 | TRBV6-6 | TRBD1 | TGTGCCAGCAGGGCCGGACAGGGTTTGGGCAATCAGCCCCAGCATTTT | CASRAGQGLGNQPQHF
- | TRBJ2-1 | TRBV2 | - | TGTGCCAGCAGTGAAGGTCAGGTTACCTACAATGAGCAGTTCTTC | CASSEGQVTYNEQFF
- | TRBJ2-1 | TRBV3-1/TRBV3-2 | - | TGTGCCAGCAGCCAATTTAGCATGTCCGACAATGAGCAGTTCTTC | CASSQFSMSDNEQFF
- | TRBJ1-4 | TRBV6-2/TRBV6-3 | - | TGTGCCAGCAGTTACAAAACTACAGGCCTAAACGAAAAACTGTTTTTT | CASSYKTTGLNEKLFF
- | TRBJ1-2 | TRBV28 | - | TGTGCCAGCAGTTTATTGAGAGAGGGCCTCTATGGCTACACCTTC | CASSLLREGLYGYTF
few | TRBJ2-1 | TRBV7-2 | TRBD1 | TGTGCCAGCAGCTTATCGAGTGGGACAGGCCGCAATGAGCAGTTCTTC | CASSLSSGTGRNEQFF
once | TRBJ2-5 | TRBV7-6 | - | TGTGCCAGCAGCTTGGCAGGGCTAGAGACCCAGTACTTC | CASSLAGLETQYF
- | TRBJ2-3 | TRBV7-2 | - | TGTGCCAGCAGCCGGACACCCACAGATACGCAGTATTTT | CASSRTPTDTQYF
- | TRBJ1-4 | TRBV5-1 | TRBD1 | TGCGCCAGCAGCGGGGGGACAGGGGTCGCAACTAATGAAAAACTGTTTTTT | CASSGGTGVATNEKLFF
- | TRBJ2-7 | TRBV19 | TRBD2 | TGTGCCAGTAGTATTGAGCGGGGACGCGAGCAGTACTTC | CASSIERGREQYF
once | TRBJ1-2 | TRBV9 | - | TGTGCCAGCAGCGTAGGTGTAGACGTAGCTAGCGGCTACACCTTC | CASSVGVDVASGYTF
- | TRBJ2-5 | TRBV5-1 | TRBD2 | TGCGCCAGCAGCCCCGGGAATGTGGCGGGGGGGCTGTGGGAGACCCAGTACTTC | CASSPGNVAGGLWETQYF
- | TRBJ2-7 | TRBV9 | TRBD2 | TGTGCCAGCAGCACTGGGACTAGCGGGCCCTCCTACGAGCAGTACTTC | CASSTGTSGPSYEQYF
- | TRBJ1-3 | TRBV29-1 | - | TGCAGCGGCGGACAGTCTGGAAACACCATATATTTT | CSGGQSGNTIYF
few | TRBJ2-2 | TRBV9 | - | TGTGCCAGCAGCGTAGGTTTTTTTGCGGGGACCGGGGAGCTGTTTTTT | CASSVGFFAGTGELFF
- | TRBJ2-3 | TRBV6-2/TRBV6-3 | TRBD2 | TGTGCCAGCAGTACTAGCGGGGGGGCCGCAGATACGCAGTATTTT | CASSTSGGAADTQYF
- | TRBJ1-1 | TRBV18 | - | TGTGCCAGCTCTTCAACCAGGGACATTTTGAGGGCTTTCTTT | CASSSTRDILRAFF
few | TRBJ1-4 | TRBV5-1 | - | TGCGCCAGCAGCGACGAGGATGAAAAACTGTTTTTT | CASSDEDEKLFF
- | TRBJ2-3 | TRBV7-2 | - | TGTGCCAGCAGCCGGGATCGGAGGGGCCCAGATACGCAGTATTTT | CASSRDRRGPDTQYF
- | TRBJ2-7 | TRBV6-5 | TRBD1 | TGTGCCAGCTACGGGACAGAATCCTACGAGCAGTACTTC | CASYGTESYEQYF
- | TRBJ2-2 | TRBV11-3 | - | TGTGCCAGCAGCTTAGATCGGACTACCGGGGAGCTGTTTTTT | CASSLDRTTGELFF
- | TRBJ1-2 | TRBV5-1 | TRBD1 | TGCGCCAGCAGCCCGGCGGACAGGGCTTGGTACACCTTC | CASSPADRAWYTF
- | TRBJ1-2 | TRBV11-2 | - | TGTGCCAGCAGCTATGGAGAGTATGGGGGCTACACCTTC | CASSYGEYGGYTF
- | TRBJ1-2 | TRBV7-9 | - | TGTGCCAGCAGCTTAGATCAGGGCGCCCGGATCTATGGCTACACCTTC | CASSLDQGARIYGYTF
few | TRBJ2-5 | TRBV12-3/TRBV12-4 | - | TGTGCCAGCAACCAGACAGTCCAAGAGACCCAGTACTTC | CASNQTVQETQYF
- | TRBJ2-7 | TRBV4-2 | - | TGTGCCAGCAGCTTAGGCGGGTCCCCCTACGAGCAGTACTTC | CASSLGGSPYEQYF
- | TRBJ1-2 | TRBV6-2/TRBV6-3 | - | TGTGCCAGCAGTTACCAGGGCAGGGGCTACACCTTC | CASSYQGRGYTF
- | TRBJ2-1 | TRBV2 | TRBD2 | TGTGCCAGCACCCCCCCCCGAGCGGGGGCCTACAATGAGCAGTTCTTC | CASTPPRAGAYNEQFF
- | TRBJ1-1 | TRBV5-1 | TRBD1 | TGCGCCAGCAAGGCTGACAGGGCCGAAGCTTTCTTT | CASKADRAEAFF
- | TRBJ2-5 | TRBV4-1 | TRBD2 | TGCGCCAGCAGCCAGCTAGCGGGGGGAAAGACCCAGTACTTC | CASSQLAGGKTQYF
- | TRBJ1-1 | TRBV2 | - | TGTGCCAGCAACAGTGGTCTGAACACTGAAGCTTTCTTT | CASNSGLNTEAFF
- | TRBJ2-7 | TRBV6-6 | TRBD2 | TGTGCCAGCAGTCCTACACCCGGACTAGAAGGGTCCTACGAGCAGTACTTC | CASSPTPGLEGSYEQYF
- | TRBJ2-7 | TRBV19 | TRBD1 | TGTGCCAGTAGACCCGGGACAGGGGCCGTCTACGAGCAGTACTTC | CASRPGTGAVYEQYF
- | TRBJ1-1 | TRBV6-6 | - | TGTGCCAGCAGTTACGGACGGGGGGCGTCCACTGAAGCTTTCTTT | CASSYGRGASTEAFF
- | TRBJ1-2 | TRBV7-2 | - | TGTGCCAGCAGCCCCGACAGTTACTATGGCTACACCTTC | CASSPDSYYGYTF
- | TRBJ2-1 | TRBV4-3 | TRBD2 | TGCGCCAGCAGCCCCCTAGCGGGGGGCTACAATGAGCAGTTCTTC | CASSPLAGGYNEQFF
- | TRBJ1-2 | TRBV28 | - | TGTGCCAGCAGTGAGTTGGGACTTTATGGCTACACCTTC | CASSELGLYGYTF
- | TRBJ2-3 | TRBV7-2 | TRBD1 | TGTGCCAGCGCTCGGGGACAGCCCACAGATACGCAGTATTTT | CASARGQPTDTQYF
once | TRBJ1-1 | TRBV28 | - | TGTGCCAGCAGCCCGACCAGGGGAAGCACTGAAGCTTTCTTT | CASSPTRGSTEAFF
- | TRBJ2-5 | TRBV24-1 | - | TGTGCCACCAGTGATTTGGGGCAGGAAGGGGCGGAGACCCAGTACTTC | CATSDLGQEGAETQYF
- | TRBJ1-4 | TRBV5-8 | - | TGTGCCAGCAGACCTACGGTCCCAGGCGAAAAACTGTTTTTT | CASRPTVPGEKLFF
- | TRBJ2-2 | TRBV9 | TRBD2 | TGTGCCCGCAGCGGGGGGGGCACCGGGGAGCTGTTTTTT | CARSGGGTGELFF
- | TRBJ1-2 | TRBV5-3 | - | TGTGCCAGAAGCTTTTACGCTTACAGGCCTGTGGACTATGGCTACACCTTC | CARSFYAYRPVDYGYTF
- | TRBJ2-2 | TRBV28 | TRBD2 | TGTGCCAGCAGCAACAATGGACTAGCGGATACCGGGGAGCTGTTTTTT | CASSNNGLADTGELFF
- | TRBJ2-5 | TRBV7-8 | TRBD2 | TGTGCCAGCAGCTGGGCGGGGGGGGACTACTCGGCGGAGACCCAGTACTTC | CASSWAGGDYSAETQYF
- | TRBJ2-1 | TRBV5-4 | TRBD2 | TGTGCCAGCAGAAGTACTAGCGGGGACTACAATGAGCAGTTCTTC | CASRSTSGDYNEQFF